A single T cell receptor beta chain is shown here with its context. Its antigen is not identified. This entry is derived from a study of blood T cells in healthy people across ages. Study-level points and caveats: Across samples, TCR beta diversity tracked strongly with naive T cell percentage.

The germline V gene has CDR1 SQVTM and CDR2 ANQGSEA. The CDR3 has 16 residues. V gave up 1 base and J gave up 2 bases; unmatched junction bases: 7. Sample-barcoded 5' priming and a J-beta primer mix drove a second PCR of about 6 to 11 cycles. From the 5' RACE reads, TCRdb called clonotypes with MiXCR, one entry per CDR3 protein. The repertoire includes about 800,000 distinct CDR3 sequences, 58% of them detected once, and 22% sits in the top ten. Sequencing was carried out using blood. This sequence joins TRBV29-1 and TRBJ2-5; 10 nucleotides line up with TRBD2. The receptor was isolated from a young man in good health. CDR3 amino acids: CSVEGSTSGVQETQYF. CDR3 sequence (DNA): TGCAGCGTTGAAGGGAGTACTAGCGGGGTACAAGAGACCCAGTACTTC.